A single sample is the source of the 25 T cell receptor beta chains below, sequenced in a study of CD8+CD57+ T cells in acquired aplastic anemia. TCR beta VDJ and CDR3 were profiled, and genomic DNA was the template. MiXCR, applied by TCRdb to the reads, yields one record per CDR3 protein. The table shows some 130,000 distinct CDR3 sequences, with less than 45% occurring only once. Sequencing used sorted CD4+, CD8+, or CD8+CD57+ T cells (not recorded which) from PBMCs. These receptors were taken from a human donor in good health, serving as a control.

This clonotype was observed a single time. A junction end diverges from the germline sequence, so it may reflect a read error. The gene calls are TRBV4-2 and TRBJ1-4; TRBD1 might be the D (5 bases). The CDR3 runs 12 residues. From germline, CDR1 is LGHNA and CDR2 YNFKEQ. CDR3 amino acids: CASNQWGEKPFF. CDR3 DNA sequence: TGTGCCAGCAACCAATGGGGGGAAAAACCGTTTTTT.

This clonotype was counted many times. This sequence joins TRBV9 and TRBJ1-6; 8 bases are a match to TRBD1. Trimming removed 0 bases from V and 10 bases from J; junction bases left unmatched: 6. CDR1 is SGDLS, CDR2 YYNGEE, per germline. The CDR3 extends over 15 amino acids. CDR3 sequence (DNA): TGTGCCAGCAGCGTAGAGGGGACAGGACCCTCACCCCTCCACTTT. Its protein is CASSVEGTGPSPLHF.

In this sample, this clonotype turned up a few times. The chain couples TRBV28 to TRBJ1-1; 8 positions match TRBD1. Trimming at V came to 1 base and at J to 2 bases, leaving 12 bases not matched to a gene. There are 18 residues in the CDR3. Germline CDR1 is MDHEN and CDR2 is SYDVKM. The DNA of the CDR3 is TGTGCCAGCAGTTTATTCGGTAGACAGGGGAGGATCAACACTGAAGCTTTCTTT. It specifies CASSLFGRQGRINTEAFF.

The V call is TRBV15, the J call TRBJ2-1, with 9 bases lining up with TRBD1. Germline CDR1 LNHNV, CDR2 YYDKDF (reference sequence). This CDR3 has 13 residues. The V gene end was trimmed by 3 bases and the J gene end by 8 bases; junction bases not matched to a gene: 2. CDR3 in amino acids: CATSRDRGHEQFF. CDR3 coding DNA: TGTGCCACCAGCAGGGACAGGGGCCATGAGCAGTTCTTC.

This rearrangement joins TRBV4-2 to TRBJ2-3, with 11 bases that match TRBD2. The germline CDR1 and CDR2 sequences are LGHNA and YNFKEQ. The CDR3 extends over 15 amino acids. Germline trimming cut 3 bases from V and 6 bases from J; bases unmatched to any gene: 5. The CDR3 coding sequence is TGTGCCAGCAGCCATCTAGCGGGAGGTACGGATACGCAGTATTTT. This translates into CASSHLAGGTDTQYF.

This clonotype showed up many times. V is TRBV7-8 and J is TRBJ1-2; TRBD1 matches at 10 bases. This CDR3 region has 15 residues. The V segment lost 5 bases and the J segment 4 bases; nucleotides outside the gene matches: 7. Germline V gene lookup returns CDR1 SGHVS and CDR2 FQNEAQ. The CDR3 spells CASSPPTGGGYGYTF. CDR3 nucleotides: TGTGCCAGCAGCCCCCCGACAGGGGGCGGCTATGGCTACACCTTC.

The genes are TRBV4-1 and TRBJ1-4; the D gene is possibly TRBD1 (5 bases). V was pared by 2 bases and J by 6 bases, with 13 bases between. This CDR3 is 15 amino acids long. Germline values: CDR1 MGHRA, CDR2 YSYEKL. Here the CDR3 reads CASSQRERGYEKLFF. CDR3 coding DNA: TGCGCCAGCAGCCAAAGGGAAAGGGGATATGAAAAACTGTTTTTT.

In its sample, this clonotype was seen many times. The chain has TRBV19 and TRBJ1-1, with D uncertain. CDR3 size: 13 residues. Germline CDR1 reads LNHDA; CDR2 reads SQIVND (reference sequence). V was clipped by 5 bases and J by 8 bases, with 15 bases between them. CDR3: CASSPPGRGEAFF. The CDR3 DNA is TGTGCCAGTAGTCCTCCGGGCCGCGGGGAAGCTTTCTTT.

This clonotype was found many times. The chain couples TRBV15 to TRBJ2-5; TRBD2 agrees at 7 bases. With V trimmed by 2 bases and J by 5 bases, 8 bases remained unmatched. Germline V lookup: CDR1 LNHNV, CDR2 YYDKDF (reference sequence). CDR3 length: 15 amino acids. The CDR3 is CATSRSGAGVETQYF. The CDR3 coding sequence is TGTGCCACCAGCAGATCCGGGGCGGGGGTGGAGACCCAGTACTTC.

The genes are TRBV21-1 and TRBJ2-1; the table gives TRBD2 as D, unverified against the DNA. TRBV21-1 is tagged as a pseudogene. This CDR3 has 18 amino acids. The CDR3 loop is CVSSRLWGLAGSYNEQFF. The CDR3 nucleotides are TGTGTCAGCAGCCGCCTGTGGGGACTAGCGGGCTCCTACAATGAGCAGTTCTTC.

To note about this clonotype: This sequence may be a read error, since a much larger clone differs from it by one base. The rearrangement uses TRBV5-4 and TRBJ1-2; the match to TRBD1 covers 8 bases. Germline V gene lookup returns CDR1 SGHNT and CDR2 YYREEE (reference sequence). V shed 2 bases and J 8 bases; nucleotides not matched to a gene: 8. This CDR3 spans 14 amino acids. CDR3 in amino acids: CASSFRRGQEGYTF. In nucleotides, the CDR3 is TGTGCCAGCAGCTTTCGCAGGGGGCAAGAAGGCTACACCTTC.

The chain has TRBV10-1 and TRBJ2-2; D unclear. The CDR3 extends over 13 amino acids. From germline, CDR1 is WNHNN and CDR2 SYGVQD (reference sequence). Between the trimmed V and J ends, which lost 6 bases and 6 bases, there was a span of 11 bases. This chain's CDR3 is CASSRRSPGELFF. The CDR3 DNA reads TGCGCCAGCAGCCGACGGTCACCCGGGGAGCTGTTTTTT.

This clonotype was seen many times. The chain recombines TRBV20-1 with TRBJ2-5; 11 nucleotides line up with TRBD2. CDR1 is DFQATT and CDR2 is SNEGSKA in the germline V gene (reference sequence). Trimming at V came to 3 bases and at J to 4 bases, leaving 1 base not matched to a gene. CDR3 length: 13 amino acids. Here the CDR3 reads CSASGTSGETQYF. Written as DNA, the CDR3 is TGCAGTGCTAGCGGGACTAGCGGAGAGACCCAGTACTTC.

Turning to this clonotype: A read error is possible here, since a much larger clone lies one base away. The chain carries TRBV5-1 and TRBJ2-1, with a possible D match to TRBD2 (6 bases). Germline assignment: CDR1 SGHRS and CDR2 YFSETQ. The CDR3 runs to 19 residues. CDR3 sequence (DNA): TGCGCCAGCAGCTTGGGCTGGGCTAGCGCCCGACCCTCCTACAATGAGCGGTTCTTC. It is translated as CASSLGWASARPSYNERFF. Looking up the rest from reference TRBV5-1 and TRBJ2-1 gives the full variable domain: KAGVTQTPRYLIKTRGQQVTLSCSPISGHRSVSWYQQTPGQGLQFLFEYFSETQRNKGNFPGRFSGRQFSNSRSEMNVSTLELGDSALYLCASSLGWASARPSYNERFFGPGTRLTVL.

This clonotype was counted many times. This chain connects TRBV5-1 to TRBJ2-7; perhaps TRBD2 as D (6 bases). The CDR3 has 13 residues. V was trimmed by 3 bases and J by 4 bases, leaving 11 bases between them. CDR1 is SGHRS and CDR2 is YFSETQ in the germline V gene. The CDR3 spells CASSSGSVYEQYF. CDR3 nucleotide sequence: TGCGCCAGCAGCTCCGGGAGCGTGTACGAGCAGTACTTC.

The V call is TRBV7-6, the J call TRBJ1-1, with a tentative D call TRBD1 (5 bases). The V gene lost 0 bases and the J gene lost 5 bases, with 13 bases spanning the gap. The CDR3 spans 15 residues. The germline V gene has CDR1 SGHVS and CDR2 FNYEAQ. DNA of the CDR3: TGTGCCAGCAGCTTAGCGTCATCGGGGGGGACTGAAGCTTTCTTT. This codes for CASSLASSGGTEAFF.

This clonotype was picked up many times. The chain couples TRBV10-3 to TRBJ1-1, with TRBD1 matching 8 bases. This CDR3 region has 13 residues. Germline-derived CDR1 and CDR2 are ENHRY and SYGVKD. V gave up 5 bases and J gave up 7 bases; unmatched junction bases: 6. CDR3 coding DNA: TGTGCCATCAGTTCTCGGACAGGGTTTGAAGCTTTCTTT. This codes for CAISSRTGFEAFF.

This clonotype was counted ten times or more. The rearrangement uses TRBV7-2 and TRBJ1-2, with D possibly being TRBD1 (6 bases). V gave up 5 bases and J gave up 11 bases, with 15 bases separating them. The CDR3 totals 12 residues. Germline V lookup: CDR1 SGHTA, CDR2 FQGNSA. CDR3 protein: CASSLTGFSYTF. CDR3 sequence (DNA): TGTGCCAGCAGCCTAACAGGGTTTTCTTACACCTTC.

The chain joins TRBV2 to TRBJ1-2, with a weak D call TRBD1 (6 bases). The CDR3 covers 10 residues. Germline V gene sequence: CDR1 SNHLY, CDR2 FYNNEI. V was clipped by 6 bases and J by 12 bases, with 11 bases between them. CDR3 in DNA: TGTGCCAGCAGCGGGGGGCGGAACACCTTC. This translates into CASSGGRNTF.

Ten or more counts support this clonotype. The chain combines TRBV20-1 with TRBJ1-1; D is uncertain. This CDR3 has 14 amino acids. V was trimmed by 3 bases and J by 7 bases, leaving 18 bases between them. The germline gives CDR1 DFQATT, CDR2 SNEGSKA (reference sequence). As DNA, the CDR3 is TGCAGTGCTAGCTCCGAGCAAGGGAGAAGTGAAGCTTTCTTT. Amino acids: CSASSEQGRSEAFF.

This clonotype was recorded once. A much larger clone differs from this one at a single base, so this may be a read error. The CDR3 here is CASSTDRRGTKAFF. For the CDR3, the DNA is TGTGCCAGCAGTACAGACAGGAGGGGTACTAAAGCTTTCTTT. The chain is built from TRBV6-1 and TRBJ1-1, with D maybe TRBD1 (6 bases). The CDR3 is 14 amino acids. Germline V gene data show CDR1 as MNHNS and CDR2 as SASEGT. Trimming removed 5 bases at V and 9 bases at J, with 19 bases between.

This chain links TRBV6-1 with TRBJ2-3; 7 bases are a match to TRBD1. Looked up from germline, CDR1 is MNHNS and CDR2 is SASEGT. The CDR3 is made up of 15 amino acids. The V segment lost 5 bases and the J segment 4 bases; nucleotides outside the gene matches: 9. DNA for the CDR3: TGTGCCAGCAGTCCCACGAGGACAGGCCCAGATACGCAGTATTTT. Translating it yields CASSPTRTGPDTQYF.

The chain has TRBV11-3 and TRBJ1-3; TRBD1 matches 9 bases. This CDR3 has 15 residues. Germline V gene data show CDR1 as SGHNT and CDR2 as YENEEA. V shed 5 bases and J 2 bases; nucleotides not matched to a gene: 4. CDR3 sequence reads: CASSIRTGAGNTIYF. The CDR3 DNA follows: TGTGCCAGCAGCATTCGGACAGGGGCTGGAAACACCATATATTTT.

In the case of this clonotype: A read error may account for a junction end that differs from germline. The V and J genes are TRBV12-3 or TRBV12-4 and TRBJ2-7, with 9 nucleotides matching TRBD1. The J call may not be correct, given that the DNA end is closer to TRBJ2-1. This CDR3 region has 15 residues. The CDR3 bases are TGTGCCTGCAGCTGGACAGGGGACCTTTTGGATGAGCAGTTCTTC. Translating it yields CACSWTGDLLDEQFF.

This clonotype was seen many times. The gene calls are TRBV5-1 and TRBJ2-5, with a possible D match to TRBD2 (6 bases). This CDR3 has 16 residues. Germline CDR1 reads SGHRS; CDR2 reads YFSETQ. Trimming left V 4 bases short and J 5 bases short, with 21 bases between. The CDR3 DNA sequence: TGCGCCAGCAGCGTAGGATGGGACTCAGAACGGGAGACCCAGTACTTC. It codes for CASSVGWDSERETQYF.